The 25 T cell receptor beta chains below come from one sample, sequenced in a study of T cell changes during pregnancy in multiple sclerosis. Profiling relied on immunoSEQ multiplex PCR, and the TCRdb table lists in-frame clones only, not all of them. Here the sample spans 20,000 to 25,000 clones, around 90% being singletons. The sample consisted of CD4+ T cells from peripheral blood mononuclear cells, taken in the third trimester of pregnancy. These receptors all stem from a female donor in good health, enrolled as a control in a pregnancy study.

This chain uses TRBV5-1 with TRBJ2-2; TRBD1 is a possible D gene (6 bases). The CDR3 has 15 residues. V lost 2 bases to trimming and J lost 2 bases, with 10 bases between them. Germline V gene data show CDR1 as SGHRS and CDR2 as YFSETQ. CDR3 sequence: CASSLGGRNTGELFF. In DNA, the CDR3 is TGCGCCAGCAGCTTAGGGGGACGCAACACCGGGGAGCTGTTTTTT.

The chain combines TRBV11-3 with TRBJ2-7; D not certain. Trimming left V 1 base short and J 0 bases short, with 4 bases between. This CDR3 comprises 13 residues. Germline CDR1 is SGHNT and CDR2 is YENEEA. The CDR3 DNA sequence: TGTGCCAGCAGCTTAGGCAGCTCCTACGAGCAGTACTTC. It codes for CASSLGSSYEQYF.

The genes are TRBV19 and TRBJ2-2, with 7 bases that match TRBD1. Per germline, CDR1 LNHDA and CDR2 SQIVND (reference sequence). V lost 5 bases and J lost 3; bases outside the gene matches: 9. The CDR3 sequence is 16 residues long. The DNA of the CDR3 is TGTGCCAGTAGTGCCGTGGACAGGCCCTACACCGGGGAGCTGTTTTTT. It is translated as CASSAVDRPYTGELFF.

The chain uses TRBV29-1 and TRBJ1-4, with 8 bases aligning to TRBD1. Per germline, CDR1 SQVTM and CDR2 ANQGSEA. Trimming at V came to 6 bases and at J to 5 bases, leaving 2 bases not matched to a gene. The CDR3 is made up of 12 amino acids. In DNA form, the CDR3 reads TGCAGCGTCGGACAGGGAAATGAAAAACTGTTTTTT. Amino acids: CSVGQGNEKLFF.

The gene calls are TRBV11-2 and TRBJ1-6; 7 bases are a match to TRBD1. The CDR3 length is 16 residues. The germline CDR1 and CDR2 sequences are SGHAT and FQNNGV. V lost 1 base and J lost 9; bases outside the gene matches: 9. CDR3 sequence (DNA): TGTGCCAGCAGCTTAGTGGGCAGGGGGTTTGGTTCACCCCTCCACTTT. It encodes CASSLVGRGFGSPLHF.

The gene calls are TRBV4-3 and TRBJ1-1; D remains ambiguous. Trimming shortened V by 8 bases and J by 1 base, and 14 bases separated the two germline ends. Germline V gives CDR1 LGHNA, CDR2 YSLEER. The CDR3 contains 14 residues. The CDR3 DNA reads as TGCGCCAGCTCTTCCTCAGTTGGGAACACTGAAGCTTTCTTT. It codes for CASSSSVGNTEAFF.

Only one count was recorded for this clone. The chain employs TRBV10-3 and TRBJ2-5; 7 nucleotides align to TRBD1. The CDR3 has 11 amino acids. With V trimmed by 10 bases and J by 5 bases, 4 bases remained unmatched. Germline CDR1 ENHRY, CDR2 SYGVKD. The DNA of the CDR3 is TGTGCCACCCTGACAGGGGAGACCCAGTACTTC. Protein: CATLTGETQYF.

The V call is TRBV9, the J call TRBJ2-7, with TRBD1 matching over 7 bases. CDR1 is SGDLS and CDR2 is YYNGEE in the germline V gene. Trimming cost V 4 bases and J 6 bases; bases outside gene matches: 7. CDR3 size: 13 residues. The CDR3 here is CASSPDRMGEQYF. In nucleotides, the CDR3 is TGTGCCAGCAGCCCGGACAGGATGGGCGAGCAGTACTTC.

CDR3 sequence reads: CASSLRTSYEQYF. For the CDR3, the DNA is TGTGCCAGCAGTTTGCGGACTAGCTACGAGCAGTACTTC. This chain links TRBV7-2 with TRBJ2-7; 7 bases agree with TRBD2. The CDR3 spans 13 residues. V shed 6 bases, J shed 3 bases, and the junction held 5 bases outside the gene matches. The germline V gene has CDR1 SGHTA and CDR2 FQGNSA.

Only one count was recorded for this clone. The CDR3 loop reads CSVERQGATPFGQYF. The CDR3 coding sequence is TGCAGCGTTGAGCGACAGGGGGCGACCCCTTTCGGGCAGTACTTC. The V and J genes are TRBV29-1 and TRBJ2-7, with TRBD1 matching 10 bases. Germline loops: CDR1 SQVTM, CDR2 ANQGSEA. This CDR3 spans 15 amino acids. V lost 3 bases to trimming and J lost 9 bases; unmatched junction nucleotides: 14.

The genes are TRBV28 and TRBJ1-4; TRBD1 might be the D (6 bases). V shed 1 base and J shed 7 bases, with 13 bases lying between them. The CDR3 spans 15 residues. Germline V gives CDR1 MDHEN, CDR2 SYDVKM. CDR3 nucleotides: TGTGCCAGCAGTTTATCCATGGGGGCGGGTGAAAAACTGTTTTTT. Its protein product is CASSLSMGAGEKLFF.

V and J are TRBV5-3 and TRBJ1-6, with D perhaps matching TRBD1 (5 bases). TRBV5-3 is recorded as an ORF, its role being uncertain. The CDR3 sequence is 14 residues long. The germline V and J ends were trimmed by 7 bases and 8 bases, with 16 bases remaining between them. The CDR3: CARGPRTHYSPLHF. CDR3 bases: TGTGCCAGAGGCCCGCGGACACATTATTCACCCCTCCACTTT.

The chain uses TRBV7-2 and TRBJ2-3; weak D call: TRBD2 (5 bases). In germline, CDR1 is SGHTA, CDR2 FQGNSA. V lost 2 bases and J 6 bases, leaving 9 bases between the germline ends. The CDR3 loop spans 13 amino acids. Here the CDR3 DNA reads TGTGCCAGCAGCTTATTTTCTAGCGATACGCAGTATTTT. Translation gives CASSLFSSDTQYF.

This clone was picked up one time. The chain has TRBV28 and TRBJ2-7; D is unclear. Germline-derived CDR1 and CDR2 are MDHEN and SYDVKM. The CDR3 consists of 13 residues. Between the trimmed V and J ends, which lost 6 bases and 2 bases, there was a span of 11 bases. The CDR3 is CASRGPVPYEQYF. The CDR3 nucleotides read TGTGCCAGCAGGGGCCCAGTCCCCTACGAGCAGTACTTC.

This chain uses TRBV4-1 with TRBJ2-5; 7 nucleotides align to TRBD2. The V gene's germline CDR1 is MGHRA and CDR2 YSYEKL. V shed 3 bases and J 0 bases; nucleotides not matched to a gene: 7. This CDR3 region has 16 residues. This CDR3 reads CASSQAGRGDQETQYF. The CDR3 DNA reads as TGCGCCAGCAGCCAGGCAGGGAGGGGCGACCAAGAGACCCAGTACTTC.

This clone was detected once. The rearrangement uses TRBV19 and TRBJ1-1, with 8 bases that match TRBD1. CDR3 length equals 14 residues. V lost 5 bases to trimming and J lost 4 bases; unmatched junction nucleotides: 6. Germline V gene data show CDR1 as LNHDA and CDR2 as SQIVND (reference sequence). The CDR3 spells CASSLGQVVTEAFF. The CDR3 DNA sequence: TGTGCCAGTAGTTTGGGACAGGTCGTCACTGAAGCTTTCTTT.

This chain joins TRBV9 and TRBJ2-7, with a tentative D call TRBD2 (6 bases). The germline V gene encodes CDR1 SGDLS and CDR2 YYNGEE. The CDR3 length is 15 residues. V dropped 2 bases and J dropped 6 bases, with 18 bases sitting between them. The CDR3 loop reads CASSVLVGATSEQYF. The CDR3, as DNA: TGTGCCAGCAGCGTCTTGGTCGGGGCGACTAGCGAGCAGTACTTC.

This clone was seen once. The chain employs TRBV19 and TRBJ1-1, with 8 bases identical to TRBD1. V lost 5 bases to trimming and J lost 3 bases; unmatched junction nucleotides: 14. This CDR3 has 17 amino acids. Looked up from germline, CDR1 is LNHDA and CDR2 is SQIVND (reference sequence). CDR3 region: CASSETGTGNLYTEAFF. Written as DNA, the CDR3 is TGTGCCAGTAGTGAAACCGGGACAGGAAATCTGTACACTGAAGCTTTCTTT. Full variable domain (outside the CDR3, taken from reference TRBV19 and TRBJ1-1): DGGITQSPKYLFRKEGQNVTLSCEQNLNHDAMYWYRQDPGQGLRLIYYSQIVNDFQKGDIAEGYSVSREKKESFPLTVTSAQKNPTAFYLCASSETGTGNLYTEAFFGQGTRLTVV.

V gene TRBV6-5 combines with J gene TRBJ1-2, with D possibly TRBD1 on 6 matching bases. Germline loops: CDR1 MNHEY, CDR2 SVGAGI. The ends were cut back, 4 bases at V and 4 bases at J, with 10 bases in the middle. The CDR3 is 13 residues long. The CDR3 spells CASSFTTGYGYTF. DNA for the CDR3: TGTGCCAGCAGTTTCACGACAGGCTATGGCTACACCTTC.

This chain uses TRBV5-1 with TRBJ2-5, with 11 bases that match TRBD2. CDR1 is SGHRS and CDR2 is YFSETQ in the germline V gene. J was trimmed by 5 bases and V by 0 bases; bases with no gene match: 9. The CDR3 has 17 amino acids. The chain's CDR3 is CASSLAGASGGLETQYF. CDR3 coding DNA: TGCGCCAGCAGCTTGGCCGGGGCTAGCGGGGGGCTGGAGACCCAGTACTTC.

V and J are TRBV19 and TRBJ2-7; 9 nucleotides agree with TRBD1. Germline V gene sequence: CDR1 LNHDA, CDR2 SQIVND (reference sequence). Germline trimming cut 8 bases from V and 9 bases from J; bases unmatched to any gene: 8. The CDR3 runs 12 residues. CDR3 sequence: CASGQGKGGQYF. In DNA form, the CDR3 reads TGTGCCAGTGGACAGGGGAAAGGGGGGCAGTACTTC. Variable domain in full (rest from reference TRBV19 and TRBJ2-7): DGGITQSPKYLFRKEGQNVTLSCEQNLNHDAMYWYRQDPGQGLRLIYYSQIVNDFQKGDIAEGYSVSREKKESFPLTVTSAQKNPTAFYLCASGQGKGGQYFGPGTRLTVT.

The chain employs TRBV2 and TRBJ2-7, with TRBD2 identical over 8 bases. V trimming: 5 bases; J trimming: 7 bases; junction bases outside the gene matches: 19. This CDR3 region has 17 residues. Germline V gives CDR1 SNHLY, CDR2 FYNNEI. CDR3 nucleotide sequence: TGTGCCAGCAGTACCAGCGGGAGATATCAAATGGGGTTTGAGCAGTACTTC. Protein sequence: CASSTSGRYQMGFEQYF.

The chain joins TRBV5-1 to TRBJ2-7; 7 nucleotides agree with TRBD2. J gave up 3 bases and V 1 base, and 10 bases lay outside the gene matches. The CDR3 length is 16 residues. Germline values: CDR1 SGHRS, CDR2 YFSETQ. CDR3 coding DNA: TGCGCCAGCAGCTTGAGGTCTAGCGGAGGGTTCTACGAGCAGTACTTC. Its protein is CASSLRSSGGFYEQYF.

The rearrangement joins TRBV7-3 to TRBJ1-6; D might be TRBD1 (6 bases). Germline CDR1 and CDR2: SGHTA and FQGTGA. Trimming pared 5 bases from V and 10 bases from J, leaving 15 bases between. The CDR3 runs 14 residues. The CDR3 bases are TGTGCCAGCAGCCAACAGGGCGCAAACTCACCCCTCCACTTT. This encodes CASSQQGANSPLHF.

The rearrangement links TRBV6-1 to TRBJ1-6; D is uncertain. Looked up from germline, CDR1 is MNHNS and CDR2 is SASEGT. V dropped 5 bases and J dropped 8 bases, with 10 bases sitting between them. The CDR3 consists of 13 residues. The CDR3 DNA is TGTGCCAGCAGTTCAGAATCCGATTCACCCCTCCACTTT. Amino acids: CASSSESDSPLHF.